The clone carrying this T cell receptor beta chain was counted only a few times. Preparation of the TCRbeta library was carried out with unique molecular identifiers. A single record per CDR3 protein comes from TCRdb applying MiXCR to the PCR reads. Counted here are approximately 350,000 distinct CDR3 sequences, over 9% occurring once; the ten biggest clones make up around 2.5%. This CDR3 contains 14 residues. J lost 2 bases, V lost 6 bases, and 4 bases had no gene match. The germline CDR1 and CDR2 sequences are DFQATT and SNEGSKA (reference sequence). The data stem from a study of T-cell reconstitution after alpha-beta-depleted transplantation in children.

The sequenced sample was PBMCs from the stem cell graft donor, obtained from the stem cell graft. The sequence came from a human donor who donated a stem cell graft to a child with acute lymphoblastic leukemia. The chain is built from TRBV20-1 and TRBJ1-5; 10 bases line up with TRBD1. CDR3 sequence reads: CSAGQGGGNQPQHF. For the CDR3, the DNA is TGCAGTGCCGGACAGGGGGGGGGCAATCAGCCCCAGCATTTT.